A single sample is the source of the 24 T cell receptor beta chains below, sequenced in a study of a mutant IDH1 vaccine in newly diagnosed glioma (dated by TCRdb to 2020 to 2022). In the paper's terms, the time point label means: baseline, week 1 (first vaccination visit). In light of the paper, this sample's treatment or condition label describes: pre-vaccination baseline after standard-of-care therapy. Libraries were prepared through the immunoSEQ multiplex PCR assay. TCRdb limited this immuneACCESS table to in-frame rearrangements with V and J called. A share of clones is missing; checked studies link under half to unresolved V genes, and the rest is unexplained. This sample lists 68,000 or so clones; around 79% were detected once. The biggest ten clones account for more than 8% of the sample. The sample here was PBMCs, taken from a glioma patient treated with radiotherapy, temozolomide or both. All receptors derive from a man aged 50 or older with glioma.

The CDR3, as DNA: TGTGCCAGTTCCTCCACGTCGGGGGTCACTGAAGCTTTCTTT. Translation gives CASSSTSGVTEAFF. The chain employs TRBV19 and TRBJ1-1; TRBD1 is a possible D gene (5 bases). The CDR3 covers 14 residues. V lost 8 bases and J 4 bases, leaving 17 bases between the germline ends. Germline V lookup: CDR1 LNHDA, CDR2 SQIVND (reference sequence).

The J gene is TRBJ2-6, the V gene TRBV7-6, with TRBD1 matching 7 bases. V was clipped by 3 bases and J by 2 bases; unmatched bases: 4. Germline V CDR1 and CDR2: SGHVS, FNYEAQ. This CDR3 is 16 amino acids long. CDR3 in amino acids: CASSLTQGTGANVLTF. CDR3 coding DNA: TGTGCCAGCAGCTTGACACAGGGGACTGGGGCCAACGTCCTGACTTTC.

J is TRBJ1-1 and V is TRBV19; TRBD1 matches at 10 bases. V was clipped by 4 bases and J by 10 bases; unmatched bases: 6. This CDR3 region has 13 residues. The germline CDR1 and CDR2 sequences are LNHDA and SQIVND (reference sequence). The CDR3 sequence: CASSTRDRGRAFF. The CDR3 DNA sequence: TGTGCCAGTAGTACTCGGGACAGGGGTAGAGCTTTCTTT.

The rearrangement joins TRBV10-3 to TRBJ1-1, with 7 bases lining up with TRBD1. Germline-derived CDR1 and CDR2 are ENHRY and SYGVKD. The V segment lost 4 bases and the J segment 3 bases; nucleotides outside the gene matches: 5. This CDR3 region has 14 residues. CDR3 region: CAISGRQGDTEAFF. Written as DNA, the CDR3 is TGTGCCATCAGTGGACGACAGGGAGACACTGAAGCTTTCTTT.

A note on this clone: The junction departs from germline at one end; a sequencing error may be responsible. V is TRBV7-8 and J is TRBJ2-7; TRBD2 aligns across 10 bases. The germline V gene has CDR1 SGHVS and CDR2 FQNEAQ. This CDR3 comprises 14 residues. The CDR3 DNA follows: TGTGCCAGCAGCCTAGCGGGGGATTTCTACGAGCAGTACTTC. Translation: CASSLAGDFYEQYF.

Points on this clone: The germline gene is not matched at one end of the junction; a read error may be the cause. The chain joins TRBV7-7 to TRBJ2-1; D might be TRBD1 (6 bases). The V gene's germline CDR1 is SSHAT and CDR2 FNYEAQ (reference sequence). There are 12 residues in the CDR3. CDR3 protein: CASSPTGLVQFF. In DNA, the CDR3 is TGTGCTAGCAGCCCTACAGGGCTAGTTCAGTTCTTC.

About this clone: A read error may be the cause here, since a much bigger clone is one base away. V usage is TRBV6-5 and J usage is TRBJ1-1; unclear D gene. This CDR3 comprises 12 residues. The V end was cut by 2 bases, the J end by 5 bases, with 6 bases between. Germline V lookup: CDR1 MNHEY, CDR2 SVGAGI. CDR3 protein: CASSYAGTEAFF. Here the CDR3 DNA reads TGTGCCAGCAGTTACGCTGGGACTGAAGCTTTCTTT.

This clone has only one observation. The chain joins TRBV30 to TRBJ1-5; D is perhaps TRBD1 (6 bases). The germline V and J ends were trimmed by 1 base and 6 bases, with 10 bases remaining between them. CDR1 and CDR2 from the germline V gene are GTSNPN and SVGIG (reference sequence). This CDR3 comprises 13 residues. CDR3 DNA: TGTGCCTGGAGTGAGGGGGGAGGTCAGCCCCAGCATTTT. Protein product: CAWSEGGGQPQHF.

V and J are TRBV15 and TRBJ2-7; weak D call: TRBD1 (5 bases). V lost 3 bases and J lost 6, with 18 bases in between. Germline-derived CDR1 and CDR2 are LNHNV and YYDKDF (reference sequence). CDR3 length: 15 residues. CDR3 sequence reads: CATSRTAPGLFEQYF. CDR3 sequence (DNA): TGTGCCACCAGCAGGACAGCGCCGGGTCTTTTCGAGCAGTACTTC.

This chain joins TRBV30 and TRBJ2-1; D remains ambiguous. There are 12 residues in the CDR3. V gave up 2 bases and J gave up 5 bases, with 7 bases separating them. The germline V gene has CDR1 GTSNPN and CDR2 SVGIG (reference sequence). The CDR3 region is CAWSLGDNEQFF. The CDR3 DNA reads as TGTGCCTGGAGTTTGGGTGACAATGAGCAGTTCTTC.

This clone has more than one count but fewer than ten. The genes are TRBV5-8 and TRBJ1-2; 7 nucleotides line up with TRBD1. The CDR3 has 14 residues. The V segment lost 3 bases and the J segment 7 bases; nucleotides outside the gene matches: 9. CDR1 SGHTS and CDR2 YDEGEE come from the germline V gene. DNA of the CDR3: TGTGCCAGCAGCTCTCCATCCGGGACAGCTGGCTACACCTTC. Translated: CASSSPSGTAGYTF.

This sequence joins TRBV6-5 and TRBJ2-3; TRBD2 matches at 7 bases. J was trimmed by 7 bases and V by 6 bases; bases with no gene match: 10. This CDR3 is built from 14 residues. Germline V gives CDR1 MNHEY, CDR2 SVGAGI. CDR3: CASSTVGGRYTQYF. CDR3 DNA sequence: TGTGCCAGCAGCACAGTGGGGGGGAGATATACGCAGTATTTT.

This clone occurred once. This rearrangement joins TRBV6-1 to TRBJ1-2, with no clear D. This CDR3 has 16 amino acids. The ends were cut back, 4 bases at V and 3 bases at J, with 18 bases in the middle. Germline V gives CDR1 MNHNS, CDR2 SASEGT. The CDR3: CASSVSEAGGYYGYTF. The DNA for the CDR3 is TGTGCCAGCAGTGTGTCAGAGGCAGGCGGATACTATGGCTACACCTTC.

A few counts support this clone. The genes are TRBV29-1 and TRBJ1-1; no clear D gene. Looked up from germline, CDR1 is SQVTM and CDR2 is ANQGSEA. The CDR3 is made up of 9 amino acids. V lost 1 base and J lost 10, with 4 bases in between. The CDR3 protein is CSVEGTAFF. The CDR3 region has the DNA TGCAGCGTTGAAGGGACAGCTTTCTTT.

The chain combines TRBV4-2 with TRBJ1-1, with TRBD1 identical over 8 bases. Germline V gene sequence: CDR1 LGHNA, CDR2 YNFKEQ. V trimming: 0 bases; J trimming: 4 bases; junction bases outside the gene matches: 7. The CDR3 length is 16 residues. DNA for the CDR3: TGTGCCAGCAGCCAAGAACCTGCAGGGGGCCGCACTGAAGCTTTCTTT. It is translated as CASSQEPAGGRTEAFF.

As concerns this clone: Other DNA variants within this sample encode the same CDR3. V usage is TRBV9 and J usage is TRBJ1-5; possibly TRBD1 for D (5 bases). The CDR3 is made up of 15 amino acids. Trimming stripped 0 bases from V and 0 bases from J, with 7 bases between. CDR1 is SGDLS, CDR2 YYNGEE, per germline. CDR3 DNA sequence: TGTGCCAGCAGCGTAGGGGGCTATAGCAATCAGCCCCAGCATTTT. Protein product: CASSVGGYSNQPQHF.

The V and J genes are TRBV19 and TRBJ1-1; D uncertain. Trimming left V 5 bases short and J 11 bases short, with 18 bases between. The CDR3 consists of 13 residues. The germline V gene encodes CDR1 LNHDA and CDR2 SQIVND (reference sequence). DNA of the CDR3: TGTGCCAGTAGTCTTCGCGGGCTAAAGGCGGCTTTCTTT. Translating gives CASSLRGLKAAFF.

There are a few counts of this clone. This rearrangement joins TRBV7-8 to TRBJ1-5; D is ambiguous. This CDR3 has 15 amino acids. The germline V gene encodes CDR1 SGHVS and CDR2 FQNEAQ. Trimming shortened V by 5 bases and J by 0 bases, and 11 bases separated the two germline ends. The CDR3 coding sequence is TGTGCCAGCAGCACGGACGGGCATAGCAATCAGCCCCAGCATTTT. Protein product: CASSTDGHSNQPQHF.

The V and J genes are TRBV5-1 and TRBJ1-1; D perhaps matches TRBD1 (5 bases). With 3 bases removed from V and 7 bases from J, the gap between germline ends came to 16 bases. Germline CDR1 is SGHRS and CDR2 is YFSETQ. The CDR3 runs 14 residues. The CDR3 sequence is CASSSAGGAVEAFF. CDR3 in DNA: TGCGCCAGCAGCTCCGCGGGCGGGGCCGTTGAAGCTTTCTTT.

The chain employs TRBV30 and TRBJ1-5, with no clear D. Germline assignment: CDR1 GTSNPN and CDR2 SVGIG (reference sequence). V was pared by 2 bases and J by 3 bases, with 8 bases between. The CDR3 contains 13 residues. This CDR3 is CAWSSQNNQPQHF. The CDR3 DNA reads as TGTGCCTGGAGTTCCCAGAACAATCAGCCCCAGCATTTT.

This clone was picked up one time. This sequence joins TRBV5-1 and TRBJ2-5; D assignment may be TRBD1 or TRBD2 (5 bases each). Germline-derived CDR1 and CDR2 are SGHRS and YFSETQ. Trimming cost V 7 bases and J 7 bases, with 20 bases left between them. The CDR3 totals 14 residues. The CDR3 protein is CASAPTEGGGTQYF. Here the CDR3 DNA reads TGCGCCAGCGCCCCGACTGAAGGTGGGGGGACCCAGTACTTC.

J is TRBJ2-1 and V is TRBV7-2; 7 bases align to TRBD2. V shed 5 bases, J shed 0 bases, and the junction held 13 bases outside the gene matches. The CDR3 loop spans 18 amino acids. Looked up from germline, CDR1 is SGHTA and CDR2 is FQGNSA. DNA of the CDR3: TGTGCCAGCAGCCCCCGAGGGCGGCGGGGGAGCTCCTACAATGAGCAGTTCTTC. This encodes CASSPRGRRGSSYNEQFF.

This clone appeared a single time. The chain couples TRBV27 to TRBJ1-4, with D possibly being TRBD1 (5 bases). The germline V gene has CDR1 MNHEY and CDR2 SMNVEV (reference sequence). Trimming removed 5 bases at V and 10 bases at J, with 29 bases between. The CDR3 is 18 amino acids. The CDR3 DNA reads TGTGCCAGCAGTGCGATAGGAGATTCCGGGACGGTCCGAGGAAAACTGTTTTTT. Translated: CASSAIGDSGTVRGKLFF.

The rearrangement uses TRBV19 and TRBJ2-7; either TRBD1 or TRBD2 may supply D (6 bases each). Trimming removed 6 bases at V and 0 bases at J, with 18 bases between. The germline CDR1 and CDR2 sequences are LNHDA and SQIVND (reference sequence). The CDR3 length is 16 residues. The DNA of the CDR3 is TGTGCCAGTAGCTCCGTTTGGGGGGCAGACTCCTACGAGCAGTACTTC. Protein product: CASSSVWGADSYEQYF.